This is a list of T cell receptor beta chains from one sample in a study of beta chain features in type 1 diabetes. Profiled with immunoSEQ multiplex PCR; TCRdb holds only in-frame clones, not every one. The sample has about 240,000 clones; around 26% are singletons. The source material was central memory CD4+ T cells from blood. The receptors derive from a man younger than 45 in good health. The CDR3 runs from the conserved cysteine through the conserved F or W. The order of the fields is J gene, V gene, D gene, CDR3 protein. The D gene is left open where the match is weak.

>TRBJ2-1|TRBV10-2|NA
CASSEIGDLFYNEQFF
>TRBJ2-1|TRBV10-3|NA
CAISEIDNEQFF
>TRBJ2-3|TRBV5-1|NA
CASSLKDTQYF
>TRBJ2-2|TRBV5-1|TRBD1
CASSPRQGAFDTGELFF
>TRBJ1-2|TRBV19|NA
CASSSPYTF
>TRBJ1-1|TRBV19|NA
CASSRQGANTEAFF
>TRBJ2-5|TRBV7-2|NA
CASSLGGQETQYF
>TRBJ2-7|TRBV18|TRBD2
CASSQTGGYEQYF
>TRBJ2-7|TRBV7-9|TRBD1
CASSPTGTVYEQYF
>TRBJ1-1|TRBV5-4|NA
CASSSDPNTEAFF
>TRBJ2-5|TRBV15|NA
CATSRGQNQETQYF
>TRBJ2-5|TRBV7-2|NA
CASSLRPGSGETQYF
>TRBJ2-5|TRBV2|TRBD2
CASSEKRGSETQYF
>TRBJ1-2|TRBV29-1|TRBD1
CSGVPGQGTHGYTF
>TRBJ2-1|TRBV6-5|NA
CASSRDQRDEQFF
>TRBJ1-5|TRBV30|NA
CAWSRQTNQPQHF
>TRBJ1-1|TRBV11-2|TRBD1
CASSLLGGGADTEAFF
>TRBJ2-3|TRBV2|TRBD2
CASSDRAGGPTDTQYF
>TRBJ2-5|TRBV5-6|NA
CASSLRQTETQYF
>TRBJ2-7|TRBV18|TRBD1
CASSPSRDREQYF
>TRBJ1-2|TRBV29-1|NA
CSVEGGAGGGGYTF
>TRBJ2-1|TRBV28|NA
CASSLWLDRNNEQFF
>TRBJ2-1|TRBV9|TRBD2
CASSVAKTSQIGEQFF
>TRBJ1-2|TRBV25-1|NA
CASSGPINYGYTF
>TRBJ2-5|TRBV12-5|NA
CASARTQYF
>TRBJ2-7|TRBV5-1|NA
CASSLASRYEQYF
>TRBJ2-1|TRBV7-8|TRBD2
CASSPTSGSPNEQFF
>TRBJ1-6|TRBV7-9|NA
CASSLDYSPLHF
>TRBJ2-7|TRBV4-1|TRBD2
CASSQGGLAAYEQYF
>TRBJ2-5|TRBV29-1|NA
CSVEGAGARTSETQYF
>TRBJ2-7|TRBV15|NA
CATSVLPRKEQYF
>TRBJ2-1|TRBV4-3|TRBD2
CASSPPRAGGYNEQFF
>TRBJ2-6|TRBV7-9|TRBD2
CASSLKREHSGANVLTF
>TRBJ2-5|TRBV4-1|TRBD1
CASSLQMDRGETQYF
>TRBJ2-7|TRBV10-3|NA
CAISESSYEQYF
>TRBJ2-7|TRBV14|NA
CASSRGGSNSYEQYF
>TRBJ2-1|TRBV18|TRBD2
CASSDGSGVSSYNEQFF
>TRBJ2-7|TRBV15|TRBD2
CATSRASGQVLGEQYF
>TRBJ2-2|TRBV5-1|NA
CASKSGNTGELFF
>TRBJ2-1|TRBV21-1|NA
CASSKRASGIVQFF
>TRBJ2-7|TRBV10-3|TRBD1
CAISDSNRGHAYEQYF
>TRBJ2-7|TRBV5-1|TRBD1
CASSLDGTGIDEQYF
>TRBJ2-7|TRBV6-6|TRBD1
CASSLQGSSYEQYF
>TRBJ2-2|TRBV28|NA
CASVTANTGELFF
>TRBJ2-5|TRBV7-7|NA
CASSPLNQETQYF
>TRBJ1-2|TRBV20-1|NA
CSATDNYGYTF
>TRBJ2-1|TRBV29-1|NA
CSVGVWSYNEQFF
>TRBJ2-3|TRBV5-1|NA
CASSFGQNTDTQYF
>TRBJ2-7|TRBV29-1|NA
CSTRTGSYEQYF
>TRBJ1-1|TRBV18|NA
CASSSTDTNTEAFF
>TRBJ1-2|TRBV6-1|NA
CASSEDKGGYTF
>TRBJ2-1|TRBV2|NA
CASSLQLSSYNEQFF
>TRBJ2-5|TRBV30|TRBD1
CAWGGTGKETQYF